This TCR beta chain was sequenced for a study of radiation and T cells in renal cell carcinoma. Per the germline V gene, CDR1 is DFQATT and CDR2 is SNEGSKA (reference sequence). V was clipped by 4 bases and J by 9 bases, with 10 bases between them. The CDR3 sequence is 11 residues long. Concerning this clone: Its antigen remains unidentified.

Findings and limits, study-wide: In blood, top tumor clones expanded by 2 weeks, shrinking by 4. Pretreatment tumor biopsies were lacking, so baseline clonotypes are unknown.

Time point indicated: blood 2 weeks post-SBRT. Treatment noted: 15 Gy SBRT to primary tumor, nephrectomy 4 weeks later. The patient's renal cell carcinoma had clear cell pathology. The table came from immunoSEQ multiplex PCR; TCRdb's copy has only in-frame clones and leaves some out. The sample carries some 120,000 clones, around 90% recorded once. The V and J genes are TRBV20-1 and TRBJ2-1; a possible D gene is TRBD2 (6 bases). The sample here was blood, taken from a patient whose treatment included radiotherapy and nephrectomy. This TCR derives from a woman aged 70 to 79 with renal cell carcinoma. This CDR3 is CSAMDYPEQFF. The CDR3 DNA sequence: TGCAGTGCTATGGACTACCCTGAGCAGTTCTTC.